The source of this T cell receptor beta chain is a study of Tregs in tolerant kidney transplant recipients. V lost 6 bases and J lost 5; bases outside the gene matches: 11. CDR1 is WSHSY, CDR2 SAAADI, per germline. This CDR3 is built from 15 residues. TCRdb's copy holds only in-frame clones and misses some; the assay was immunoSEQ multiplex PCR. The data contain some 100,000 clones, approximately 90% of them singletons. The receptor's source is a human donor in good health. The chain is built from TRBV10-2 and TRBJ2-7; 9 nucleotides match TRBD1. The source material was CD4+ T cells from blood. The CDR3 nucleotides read TGCGCCAGCAGCCCCCCCCGGGACAGGGCTGACGAGCAGTACTTC. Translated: CASSPPRDRADEQYF.